This TCR beta chain was found in a study of human T cells and chemical hapten exposure. Study-wide context: Slight differences in pooled library volume were the main source of varying TCR yields across samples.

Study results and caveats: Sensitizing with DPC caused no change in TCRs above 1 in 1000 frequency.

The CDR3 runs to 15 residues. Germline V lookup: CDR1 SGHRS, CDR2 YFSETQ. The junction had 9 bases not matched to a gene; V was cut back by 4 bases and J by 8 bases. Individual cDNA molecules received unique molecular identifiers in the library. TCRdb itself ran the RACE reads through MiXCR, one entry per CDR3 protein. The data hold some 46,000 distinct CDR3 sequences, with roughly 4% observed a single time. The time point here: healthy volunteer bleed at 2 weeks. The total RNA was obtained from whole blood that was not fractionated. This clonotype was found a few times. The antigen remains unidentified.

The chain combines TRBV5-1 with TRBJ1-4, with TRBD1 matching over 9 bases. This clonotype was obtained from a female donor in good health. Some clones in this sample may be carry-over from other donors' samples. The sequenced sample was whole blood. The CDR3 protein is CASSPTGGGGEKLFF. The CDR3 DNA reads as TGCGCCAGCAGCCCCACAGGGGGCGGTGGGGAAAAACTGTTTTTT.